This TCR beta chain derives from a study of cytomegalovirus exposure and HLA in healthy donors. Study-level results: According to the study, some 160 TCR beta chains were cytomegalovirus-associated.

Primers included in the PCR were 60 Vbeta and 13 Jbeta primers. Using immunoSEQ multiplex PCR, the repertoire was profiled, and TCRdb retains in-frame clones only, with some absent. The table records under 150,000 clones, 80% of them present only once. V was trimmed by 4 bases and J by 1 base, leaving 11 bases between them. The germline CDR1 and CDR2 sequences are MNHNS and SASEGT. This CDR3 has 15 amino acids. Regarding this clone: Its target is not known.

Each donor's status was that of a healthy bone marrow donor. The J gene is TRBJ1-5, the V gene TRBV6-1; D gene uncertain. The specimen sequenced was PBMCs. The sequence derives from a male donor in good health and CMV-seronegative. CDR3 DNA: TGTGCCAGCAGTGGGGAGGCGCTGAGCAATCAGCCCCAGCATTTT. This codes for CASSGEALSNQPQHF.